This paragraph reports one TCR beta chain. The sample is drawn from a study of T cell changes during pregnancy in multiple sclerosis. Clones were read by immunoSEQ multiplex PCR, and TCRdb kept only the in-frame ones, dropping some. The sample consists of about 16,000 clones, 95% to 97% of them appearing once. With V trimmed by 6 bases and J by 4 bases, 8 bases remained unmatched. This CDR3 spans 15 amino acids. Germline V gene sequence: CDR1 SGHVS, CDR2 FNYEAQ. V usage is TRBV7-6 and J usage is TRBJ2-1; 8 nucleotides match TRBD1. The receptor's source is a female donor with multiple sclerosis, enrolled in a pregnancy study. The sequencing here drew on peripheral blood, taken in the third trimester of pregnancy. The CDR3 nucleotides read TGTGCCAGCAGATTAAGGGACAGGCCATACAATGAGCAGTTCTTC. Encoded protein: CASRLRDRPYNEQFF.